This record looks at one T cell receptor (beta chain) sequence and its context. Its specificity is not known. These data are taken from a study of identical twins. There are 13 residues in the CDR3. Germline-derived CDR1 and CDR2 are DFQATT and SNEGSKA (reference sequence). V shed 3 bases and J shed 8 bases, with 11 bases lying between them. A single record per CDR3 protein comes from TCRdb applying MiXCR to the 5' RACE reads. The repertoire holds 700,000 or so distinct CDR3 sequences, approximately 22% seen once, with roughly 4.3% in the top ten. Study-level points and caveats: It was cross-sectional statistical analysis, not following the same donors, that the conclusions relied on.

The sample also formed part of further work on T cells expressing NK-cell markers. That report notes: Seven donors tested HCMV-seropositive and one tested seronegative among the eight sequenced. Several experiments confined sorting to alpha-beta TCR T cells with an anti-gamma-delta TCR antibody. Whether the expanded NKG2C+ T cell clones recognized HCMV remained unclear.

Sequenced input: PBMCs. The chain has TRBV20-1 and TRBJ1-6; weak D call: TRBD1 (5 bases). The TCR comes from a woman under 30 in good health. The CDR3 DNA sequence: TGCAGTGCTAGCTTAGGGGCGGATTCACCCCTCCACTTT. This gives the protein CSASLGADSPLHF.